Listed below are T cell receptor beta chains from one sample, sequenced in a study of spatial heterogeneity in lung cancer. TCRdb processed the 5' RACE reads anew with MiXCR; each CDR3 protein has one entry. The sample consists of 35,000 to 55,000 distinct CDR3 sequences, around 13% of them appearing once. This material consisted of PBMCs, taken at surgery. The receptor source for this set is a male donor with early-stage non-small cell lung cancer. Each CDR3 is given with its conserved first and last residue. The D gene is left open where the match is weak. Only some rows state a clone size, as once, few, many or a class for expanded clones.

>12|TRBV20-1|few|TRBD1|TRBJ1-1
TGCAGTGCTGGACAGGGGAACACTGAAGCTTTCTTT
CSAGQGNTEAFF
>15|TRBV11-2|many|TRBD2|TRBJ2-2
TGTGCCAGCAGAGGACTAGCGGGAAGCACCGGGGAGCTGTTTTTT
CASRGLAGSTGELFF
>16|TRBV3-1|-|TRBD2|TRBJ2-1
TGTGCCAGCAGCCCAATGGCACTAGCGTACTACAATGAGCAGTTCTTC
CASSPMALAYYNEQFF
>18|TRBV10-2|-|TRBD2|TRBJ2-5
TGCGCCAGCAGTGGATCCCTTTCTGTGCGGGGGATCCGAGAGACCCAGTACTTC
CASSGSLSVRGIRETQYF
>13|TRBV7-9|many|-|TRBJ1-2
TGTGCCAGCACTTCACTGGCGACGGGCGGCTACACCTTC
CASTSLATGGYTF
>16|TRBV6-5|-|-|TRBJ1-4
TGTGCCAGCAGTTACTCCCCGGGAGGAACTAATGAAAAACTGTTTTTT
CASSYSPGGTNEKLFF
>14|TRBV5-1|-|-|TRBJ1-2
TGCGCCAGCAGCTTGACACGGGGGAACGATGGCTACACCTTC
CASSLTRGNDGYTF
>15|TRBV4-1|few|TRBD1|TRBJ1-5
TGCGCCAGCAGCCACCCGGGACAGAAGAATCAGCCCCAGCATTTT
CASSHPGQKNQPQHF
>14|TRBV29-1|-|-|TRBJ1-1
TGCAGCGTTGTGGTCGGCACAGTGGGGACTGAAGCTTTCTTT
CSVVVGTVGTEAFF
>12|TRBV29-1|many|-|TRBJ2-3
TGCAGCGTTTGGGTTAGCACAGATACGCAGTATTTT
CSVWVSTDTQYF
>14|TRBV6-4|-|-|TRBJ2-2
TGTGCCAGCAGTGACAGGGGCTCTGCCGGGGAGCTGTTTTTT
CASSDRGSAGELFF
>14|TRBV24-1|many|-|TRBJ2-3
TGTGCCACCAGTGGACTGACTAGCACAGATACGCAGTATTTT
CATSGLTSTDTQYF
>12|TRBV10-3|few|TRBD1|TRBJ2-7
TGTGCCATCAGCGGACAGGGGGGCGAGCAGTACTTC
CAISGQGGEQYF
>13|TRBV9|-|-|TRBJ2-5
TGTGCCAGCAGCCCCGGTGAAGTGGAGACCCAGTACTTC
CASSPGEVETQYF
>17|TRBV25-1|few|TRBD1|TRBJ1-4
TGTGCCAGCAGTGAACCGGGACAGGGGTTAGCTAATGAAAAACTGTTTTTT
CASSEPGQGLANEKLFF
>16|TRBV9|-|TRBD2|TRBJ2-1
TGTGCCAGCAGCGTAGAGCATACAGCGGGAGGGCGAGGGCAGTTCTTC
CASSVEHTAGGRGQFF
>15|TRBV20-1|-|-|TRBJ2-7
TGCAGTGTCAAGGCCTCACCAGGGGCTTCCTACGAGCAGTACTTC
CSVKASPGASYEQYF
>13|TRBV19|-|-|TRBJ1-1
TGTGCCAGTGGGTCCCCGGGGAACACTGAAGCTTTCTTT
CASGSPGNTEAFF
>15|TRBV12-3/TRBV12-4|once|-|TRBJ2-3
TGTGCCAGCAGTTGGGACTTCTCTAGCACAGATACGCAGTATTTT
CASSWDFSSTDTQYF
>15|TRBV14|-|TRBD1|TRBJ1-6
TGTGCCAGCAGCCAAAGGACAGGGGGTAATTCACCCCTCCACTTT
CASSQRTGGNSPLHF
>14|TRBV6-6|-|-|TRBJ1-1
TGTGCCAGCAGTTCATACGGGCTGAACACTGAAGCTTTCTTT
CASSSYGLNTEAFF
>11|TRBV29-1|-|-|TRBJ2-3
TGCAGCGTCGCCGTCACAGATACGCAGTATTTT
CSVAVTDTQYF
>13|TRBV7-9|-|-|TRBJ1-5
TGTGCCAGCAGCTTAAGTGTCAATCAGCCCCAGCATTTT
CASSLSVNQPQHF
>15|TRBV9|-|-|TRBJ1-4
TGTGCCAGCAGCGTAGGAGGGGCCACTAATGAAAAACTGTTTTTT
CASSVGGATNEKLFF
>12|TRBV29-1|many|-|TRBJ2-5
TGCAGCGCCTACGGGGGGCAGAAGACCCAGTACTTC
CSAYGGQKTQYF
>16|TRBV7-8|-|-|TRBJ1-1
TGTGCCAGCTGCCGGGCTTTTGGACAGTTGAACACTGAAGCTTTCTTT
CASCRAFGQLNTEAFF
>16|TRBV5-6|few|TRBD1|TRBJ1-1
TGTGCCAGCAGCTGGGGAACCGGGACAGGGGTAGTAAGGGCTTTCTTT
CASSWGTGTGVVRAFF
>13|TRBV6-6|-|-|TRBJ1-5
TGTGCCAGCACCACGGAGGGTGGTCAGCCCCAGCATTTT
CASTTEGGQPQHF
>15|TRBV5-6|few|-|TRBJ1-1
TGTGCCAGCAGCTTGCTGGCGATACCAAACACTGAAGCTTTCTTT
CASSLLAIPNTEAFF
>13|TRBV27|-|-|TRBJ1-1
TGTGCCAGCAGTTTACGGGGGAACACTGAAGCTTTCTTT
CASSLRGNTEAFF
>16|TRBV7-9|-|-|TRBJ2-1
TGTGCCAGCAGCTTAGAAGGCAGCCGGGCCGACAATGAGCAGTTCTTC
CASSLEGSRADNEQFF
>13|TRBV5-1|many|-|TRBJ2-5
TGCGCCAGCAGCTTGGGAGCGGCTCCGGACCAGTACTTC
CASSLGAAPDQYF
>16|TRBV5-1|few|-|TRBJ2-5
TGCGCCAGCAGCTTGGCCGTCGGCAGGGTTCAAGAGACCCAGTACTTC
CASSLAVGRVQETQYF